This TCR beta chain stems from a study of OX40 agonist ivuxolimab in advanced cancers. At the level of the whole study: Ivuxolimab, which targeted the costimulatory receptor OX40 (CD134), was an agonistic, fully human IgG2 monoclonal antibody. Intravenous ivuxolimab was administered to patients every 2 weeks at six dose levels: 0.01, 0.1, 0.3, 1.5, 3 and 10 mg/kg. Of the roughly 52 dose-escalation patients, hepatocellular carcinoma was present in roughly 19, melanoma in about 15, renal cell carcinoma in 9 and head and neck cancer in 9. In the dose-escalation cohort, approximately 83% of patients were male, and the mean age was around 60 years with a range of roughly 23 to 90. Patients were allowed to have had prior anti-PD-1, anti-PD-L1 or anti-CTLA-4 therapy, and around 40% of the dose-escalation patients had previously received checkpoint inhibitors. Partial responses occurred in three dose-escalation patients, of whom one had hepatocellular carcinoma and two had cutaneous melanoma. The point of sequencing TCRbeta in the periphery was to test whether ivuxolimab changed TCR sequence diversity and drove clonal T-cell expansion. The paper covers the monotherapy dose-escalation part of the phase I ivuxolimab trial, which included N of about 51 patients.

The trial excluded patients who had a history of autoimmune disease or were on systemic immunosuppression. Peripheral blood for TCR sequencing was collected from all dose cohorts at baseline, on cycle 4 day 1, and on cycle 7 day 1. Samples came from an open-label, multicenter, first-in-human phase I dose-escalation trial of ivuxolimab. Adults with locally advanced or metastatic head and neck squamous cell, hepatocellular, melanoma or renal cell carcinoma were enrolled in the trial. Before TCR sequencing, CD4+ T cells and CD8+ T cells from peripheral blood were sorted into separate populations. Worth noting for this clone: What antigen it recognizes has not been identified. No qualities accompany the bases; no much larger clone lies one base away.

To sequence the TCRbeta CDR3 region, genomic DNA was isolated from the sorted cells. The immunoSEQ Assay was used to sequence the TCRbeta CDR3 regions. TCRdb provides this immuneACCESS table in a form limited to in-frame rearrangements. Some clones are lacking; in checked studies, under half of them reflect an unresolved V gene, and why the rest are absent is not known. For this sample the table gives about 77,000 clones, of which around 87% were detected only once. Around 5.9% of the sample is in the top ten clones. Here is what the overall study found, with its caveats: After ivuxolimab, expanded clones were on average more numerous among CD8+ T cells than among CD4+ T cells. Partial responders in the 0.1-3.0 mg/kg groups had among the lowest normalized peripheral clonal expansion, especially among CD8+ T cells. The antigen specificity of the peripheral T cells that underwent clonal expansion was not determined. Low levels of normalized T-cell clonal expansion were also seen in some nonresponding patients. At doses of 0.1 to 3.0 mg/kg, clonal expansion of both CD4+ and CD8+ blood T cells was observed from baseline to week 6.

For CDR1 and CDR2, the germline V gene lists KGHSH and LQKENI. The CDR3 holds 13 amino acids from the cysteine to the phenylalanine. The only DNA kept is the CDR3, 39 bases in frame from the first base. V is shortened by 3 bases, J by 6 bases, and the region joining them spans 6 bases. The chain links TRBV18 with TRBJ1-6; no D gene is confidently identified. The source material was CD4+ or CD8+ T cells sorted from blood, sampled in a trial of the OX40 agonist ivuxolimab. The sequence was collected from an adult with an advanced solid tumor such as melanoma, head and neck, liver or kidney cancer. CDR3 reads: CASSPGVNSPLHF. The DNA sequence follows: TGTGCCAGCTCACCCGGGGTTAATTCACCCCTCCACTTT.